The sequence of this T cell receptor beta chain was determined in a study of CD8+ T cells in alopecia areata. Study-level background: In an open-label trial, patients got 5 to 10 mg tofacitinib twice daily.

Isolated RNA was reverse transcribed into cDNA used as the sequencing template. The method was immunoSEQ multiplex PCR; TCRdb's version includes in-frame clones alone and lacks a portion of them. Of 70,000 or so clones listed, over 25% are singletons. Indicated treatment: oral pan-JAK inhibitor, 5-10 mg twice daily. This clone was counted between two and nine times. The antigen is not known. This CDR3 region has 13 residues. CDR1 and CDR2 (germline): SQVTM, ANQGSEA. The V gene lost 4 bases and the J gene lost 0 bases, with 7 bases spanning the gap. The study, taken as a whole, reports: Expanded CD8+ clones among the top 100, and scalp clonality, were significantly decreased by tofacitinib.

The rearrangement links TRBV29-1 to TRBJ2-1; the D is unclear. The input for sequencing was CD8+ T cells sorted from blood, taken at week 4, from a patient treated with tofacitinib. The source is a human donor with alopecia areata. The CDR3 nucleotides read TGCAGCGTTGTTTCAAGCTCCTACAATGAGCAGTTCTTC. Its protein product is CSVVSSSYNEQFF.